Listed below are T cell receptor beta chains from one sample, sequenced in a study of cytomegalovirus exposure and HLA in healthy donors. Using immunoSEQ multiplex PCR, the repertoire was profiled, and TCRdb retains in-frame clones only, with some absent. The sample lists approximately 100,000 clones; roughly 80% were seen once. The specimen was PBMCs. These TCRs come from a man aged 40-49 years in good health and CMV-seronegative. Both conserved end residues are part of each CDR3. Each record gives: J gene, D gene, clone size, V gene, CDR3 DNA, CDR3 protein. The D gene is left open where the match is weak. Clone size, where shown, is once, few, many, or a class for clones that have expanded.

>TRBJ1-5|TRBD1|-|TRBV15
TGTGCCACCAGCGCCCCGGGACAGGGGACCTTTAGCAATCAGCCCCAGCATTTT
CATSAPGQGTFSNQPQHF
>TRBJ1-4|-|-|TRBV10-3
TGTGCCATCAGTGAGTCGACGGGGTCACCCGGGATTGAAAAACTGTTTTTT
CAISESTGSPGIEKLFF
>TRBJ2-1|TRBD1|-|TRBV9
TGTGCCAGCAGCGGACCCGGGACAGGGGGCGGCTATGAGCAGTTCTTC
CASSGPGTGGGYEQFF
>TRBJ1-1|TRBD1|-|TRBV19
TGTGCCAGTGGGTTAGGGGGCTCTGAAGCTTTCTTT
CASGLGGSEAFF
>TRBJ2-1|TRBD1|-|TRBV9
TGTGCCAGCAGCGTAGAGGTCTGGACAGGAAACTACAATGAGCAGTTCTTC
CASSVEVWTGNYNEQFF
>TRBJ1-2|TRBD1|once|TRBV7-2
TGTGCCAGCAGCCCGCCCACAGGGGGCTATGGCTACACCTTC
CASSPPTGGYGYTF
>TRBJ2-7|TRBD1|-|TRBV5-1
TGCGCCAGCAGCTTCGGGACAGGGGCTTACGAGCAGTACTTC
CASSFGTGAYEQYF
>TRBJ1-2|TRBD1|-|TRBV9
TGTGCCAGCAGCGGAGGGGACGGACAGGGACAGAGAAACTATGGCTACACCTTC
CASSGGDGQGQRNYGYTF
>TRBJ2-1|TRBD1|-|TRBV29-1
TGCAGCGCGGACCCATCGGACAGGCTGAAGCAGTTCTTC
CSADPSDRLKQFF
>TRBJ2-1|TRBD2|-|TRBV19
TGTGCCAGTAGTGTCCTAGCGGGGGGGGACAATGAGCAGTTCTTC
CASSVLAGGDNEQFF
>TRBJ1-2|-|-|TRBV28
TGTGCCAGCAGTTTTGTAAACTATGGCTACACCTTC
CASSFVNYGYTF
>TRBJ1-1|-|-|TRBV10-1
TGCGCCAGCAGTGATCGGTGGAACACTGAAGCTTTCTTT
CASSDRWNTEAFF
>TRBJ1-1|-|-|TRBV19
TGTGCCAGTAGTAAGGCAGGGCGAAACACTGAAGCTTTCTTT
CASSKAGRNTEAFF
>TRBJ1-4|TRBD1|-|TRBV18
TGTGCCAGCTCCCCCGGGACAGGGGTTGAAAAACTGTTTTTT
CASSPGTGVEKLFF